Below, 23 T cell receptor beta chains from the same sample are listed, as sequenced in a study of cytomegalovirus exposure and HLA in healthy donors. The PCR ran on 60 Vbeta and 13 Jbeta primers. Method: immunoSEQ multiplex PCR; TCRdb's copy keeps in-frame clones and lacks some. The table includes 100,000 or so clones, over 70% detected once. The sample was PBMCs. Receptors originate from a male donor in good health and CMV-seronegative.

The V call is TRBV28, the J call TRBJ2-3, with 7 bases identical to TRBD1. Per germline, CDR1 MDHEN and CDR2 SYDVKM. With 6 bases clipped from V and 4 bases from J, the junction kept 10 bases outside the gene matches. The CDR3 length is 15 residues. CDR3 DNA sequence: TGTGCCAGCAGCTCTGACAGGGACGTGTCAGATACGCAGTATTTT. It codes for CASSSDRDVSDTQYF.

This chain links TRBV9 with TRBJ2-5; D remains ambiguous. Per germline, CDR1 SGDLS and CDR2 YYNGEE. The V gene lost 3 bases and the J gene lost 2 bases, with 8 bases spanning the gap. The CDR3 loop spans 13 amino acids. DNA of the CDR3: TGTGCCAGCAGCGGGGCCCTGCAAGAGACCCAGTACTTC. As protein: CASSGALQETQYF.

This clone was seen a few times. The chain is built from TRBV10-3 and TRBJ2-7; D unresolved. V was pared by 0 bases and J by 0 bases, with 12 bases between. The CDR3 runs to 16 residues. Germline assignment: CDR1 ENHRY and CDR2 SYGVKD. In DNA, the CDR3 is TGTGCCATCAGTGAGTCACGTTTAAGGAGCTCCTACGAGCAGTACTTC. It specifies CAISESRLRSSYEQYF.

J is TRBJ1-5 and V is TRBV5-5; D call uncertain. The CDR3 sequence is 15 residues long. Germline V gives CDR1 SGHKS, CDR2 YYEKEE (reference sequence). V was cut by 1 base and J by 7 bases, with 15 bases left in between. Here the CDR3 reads CASSLYLTSGQPQHF. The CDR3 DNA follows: TGTGCCAGCAGCTTGTATTTGACCTCGGGACAGCCCCAGCATTTT.

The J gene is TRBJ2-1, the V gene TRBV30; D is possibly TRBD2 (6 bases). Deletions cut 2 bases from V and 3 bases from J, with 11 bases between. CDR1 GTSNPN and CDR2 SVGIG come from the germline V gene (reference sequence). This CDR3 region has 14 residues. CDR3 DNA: TGTGCCTGGAGTTGGGCTAGCGTCTACAATGAGCAGTTCTTC. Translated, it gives CAWSWASVYNEQFF.

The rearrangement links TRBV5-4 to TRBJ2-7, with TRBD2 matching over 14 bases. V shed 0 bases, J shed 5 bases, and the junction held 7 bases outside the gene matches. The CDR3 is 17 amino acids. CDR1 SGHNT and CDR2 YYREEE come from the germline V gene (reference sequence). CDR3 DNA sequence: TGTGCCAGCAGCTTGGGGACTAGCGGGAGGATTAGTAACGAGCAGTACTTC. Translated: CASSLGTSGRISNEQYF. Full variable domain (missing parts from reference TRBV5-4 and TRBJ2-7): ETGVTQSPTHLIKTRGQQVTLRCSSQSGHNTVSWYQQALGQGPQFIFQYYREEENGRGNFPPRFSGLQFPNYSSELNVNALELDDSALYLCASSLGTSGRISNEQYFGPGTRLTVT.

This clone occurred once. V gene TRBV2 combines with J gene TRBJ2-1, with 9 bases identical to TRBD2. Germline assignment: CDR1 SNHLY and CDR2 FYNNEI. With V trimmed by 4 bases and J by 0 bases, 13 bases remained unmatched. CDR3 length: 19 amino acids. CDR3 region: CASSGLLAGTMSSYNEQFF. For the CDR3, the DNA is TGTGCCAGCAGTGGTTTACTAGCGGGTACGATGAGCTCCTACAATGAGCAGTTCTTC.

In DNA form, the CDR3 reads TGTGCCAGCAGCCTTGTTATAGAGCAGTTCTTC. Amino acids: CASSLVIEQFF. The gene calls are TRBV7-8 and TRBJ2-1; D is undetermined. The CDR3 extends over 11 amino acids. Trimming left V 5 bases short and J 10 bases short, with 9 bases between. CDR1 SGHVS and CDR2 FQNEAQ come from the germline V gene.

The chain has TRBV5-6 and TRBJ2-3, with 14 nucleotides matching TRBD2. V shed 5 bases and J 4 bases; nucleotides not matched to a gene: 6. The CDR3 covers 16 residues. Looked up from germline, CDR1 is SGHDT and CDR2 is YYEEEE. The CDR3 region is CASRGTSGSLPDTQYF. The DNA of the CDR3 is TGTGCCAGCAGGGGGACTAGCGGGAGTTTGCCAGATACGCAGTATTTT.

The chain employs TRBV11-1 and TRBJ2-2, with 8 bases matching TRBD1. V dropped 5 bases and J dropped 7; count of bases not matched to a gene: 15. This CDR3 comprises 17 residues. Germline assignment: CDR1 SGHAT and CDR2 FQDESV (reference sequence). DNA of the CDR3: TGTGCCAGCAGCACAGCCGGGACAGGTAACCCGTTCGGGGAGCTGTTTTTT. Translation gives CASSTAGTGNPFGELFF.

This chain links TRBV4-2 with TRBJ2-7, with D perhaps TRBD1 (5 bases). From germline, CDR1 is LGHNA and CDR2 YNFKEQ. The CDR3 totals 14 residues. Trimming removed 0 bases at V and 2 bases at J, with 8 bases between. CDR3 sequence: CASSQDQGPYEQYF. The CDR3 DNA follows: TGTGCCAGCAGCCAAGATCAGGGCCCCTACGAGCAGTACTTC.

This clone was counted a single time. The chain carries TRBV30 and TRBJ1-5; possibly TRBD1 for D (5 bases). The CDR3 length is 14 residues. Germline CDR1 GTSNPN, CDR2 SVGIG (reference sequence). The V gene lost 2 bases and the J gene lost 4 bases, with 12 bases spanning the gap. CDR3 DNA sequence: TGTGCCTGGAGTAACGACAGCCCAAATCAGCCCCAGCATTTT. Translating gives CAWSNDSPNQPQHF.

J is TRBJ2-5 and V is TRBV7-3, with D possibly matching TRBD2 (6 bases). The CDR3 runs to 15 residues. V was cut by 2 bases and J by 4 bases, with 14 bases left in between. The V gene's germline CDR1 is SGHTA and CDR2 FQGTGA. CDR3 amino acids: CASSLAGSRRETQYF. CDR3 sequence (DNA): TGTGCCAGCAGCTTAGCCGGGAGCAGGAGAGAGACCCAGTACTTC.

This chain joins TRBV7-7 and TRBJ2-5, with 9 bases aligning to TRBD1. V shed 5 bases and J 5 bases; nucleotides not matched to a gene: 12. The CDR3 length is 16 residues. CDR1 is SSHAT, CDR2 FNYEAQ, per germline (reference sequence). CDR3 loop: CASSPTDRGIKETQYF. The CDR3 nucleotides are TGTGCCAGCAGCCCCACCGACAGGGGGATCAAGGAGACCCAGTACTTC.

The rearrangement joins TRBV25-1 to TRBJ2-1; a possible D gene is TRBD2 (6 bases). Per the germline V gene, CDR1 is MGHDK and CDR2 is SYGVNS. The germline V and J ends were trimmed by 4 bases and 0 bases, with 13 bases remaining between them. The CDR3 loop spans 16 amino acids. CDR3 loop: CASSGPGVSSYNEQFF. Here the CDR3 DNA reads TGTGCCAGCAGTGGCCCGGGGGTAAGCTCCTACAATGAGCAGTTCTTC. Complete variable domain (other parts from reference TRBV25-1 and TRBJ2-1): EADIYQTPRYLVIGTGKKITLECSQTMGHDKMYWYQQDPGMELHLIHYSYGVNSTEKGDLSSESTVSRIRTEHFPLTLESARPSHTSQYLCASSGPGVSSYNEQFFGPGTRLTVL.

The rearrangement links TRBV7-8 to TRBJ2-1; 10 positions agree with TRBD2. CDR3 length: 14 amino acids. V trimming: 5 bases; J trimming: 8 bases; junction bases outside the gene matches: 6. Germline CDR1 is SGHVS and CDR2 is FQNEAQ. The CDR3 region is CASSQELAGYEQFF. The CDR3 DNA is TGTGCCAGCAGCCAAGAACTAGCGGGATATGAGCAGTTCTTC.

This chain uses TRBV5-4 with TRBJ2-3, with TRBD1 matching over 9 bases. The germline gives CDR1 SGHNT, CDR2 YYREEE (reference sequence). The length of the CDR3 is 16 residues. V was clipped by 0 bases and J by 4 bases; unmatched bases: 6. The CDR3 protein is CASSLAGTGISDTQYF. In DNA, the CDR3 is TGTGCCAGCAGCTTGGCCGGGACAGGGATATCAGATACGCAGTATTTT. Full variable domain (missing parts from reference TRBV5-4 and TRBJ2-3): ETGVTQSPTHLIKTRGQQVTLRCSSQSGHNTVSWYQQALGQGPQFIFQYYREEENGRGNFPPRFSGLQFPNYSSELNVNALELDDSALYLCASSLAGTGISDTQYFGPGTRLTVL.

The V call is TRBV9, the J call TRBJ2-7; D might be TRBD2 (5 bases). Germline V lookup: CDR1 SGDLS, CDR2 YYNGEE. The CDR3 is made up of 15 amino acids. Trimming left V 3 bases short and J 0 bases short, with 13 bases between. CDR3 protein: CASSATGLSSYEQYF. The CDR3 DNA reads TGTGCCAGCAGCGCTACTGGACTGAGCTCCTACGAGCAGTACTTC.

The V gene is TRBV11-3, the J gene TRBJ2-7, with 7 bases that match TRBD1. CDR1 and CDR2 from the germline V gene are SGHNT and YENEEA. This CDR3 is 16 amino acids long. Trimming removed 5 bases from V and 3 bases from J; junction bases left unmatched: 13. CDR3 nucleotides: TGTGCCAGCAGCCCAATTTACCGGGACAGCAACTACGAGCAGTACTTC. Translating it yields CASSPIYRDSNYEQYF.

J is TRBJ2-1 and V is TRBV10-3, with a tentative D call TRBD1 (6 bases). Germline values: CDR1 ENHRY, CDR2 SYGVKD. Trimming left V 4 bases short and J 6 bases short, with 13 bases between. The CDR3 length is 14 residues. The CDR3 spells CAISVPGHTNEQFF. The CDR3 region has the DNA TGTGCCATCAGTGTACCGGGACACACCAATGAGCAGTTCTTC.

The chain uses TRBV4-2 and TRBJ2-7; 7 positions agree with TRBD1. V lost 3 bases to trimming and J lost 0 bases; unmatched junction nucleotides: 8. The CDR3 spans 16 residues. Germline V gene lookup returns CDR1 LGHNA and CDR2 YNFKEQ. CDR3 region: CASSHRTTGNSYEQYF. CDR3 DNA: TGTGCCAGCAGCCACCGCACGACAGGGAACTCCTACGAGCAGTACTTC.

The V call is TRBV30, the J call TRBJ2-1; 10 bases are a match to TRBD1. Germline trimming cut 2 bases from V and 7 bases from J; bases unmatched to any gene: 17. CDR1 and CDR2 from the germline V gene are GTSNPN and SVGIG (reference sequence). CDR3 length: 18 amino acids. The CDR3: CAWSQFSGRDRGTNEQFF. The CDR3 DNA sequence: TGTGCCTGGAGTCAATTCTCTGGGCGGGACAGGGGTACAAATGAGCAGTTCTTC.

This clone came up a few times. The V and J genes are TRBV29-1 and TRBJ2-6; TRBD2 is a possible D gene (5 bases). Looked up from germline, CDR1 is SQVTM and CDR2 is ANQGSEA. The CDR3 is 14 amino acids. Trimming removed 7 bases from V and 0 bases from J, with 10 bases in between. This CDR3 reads CSAEGSSGANVLTF. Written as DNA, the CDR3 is TGCAGCGCCGAGGGAAGCTCTGGGGCCAACGTCCTGACTTTC.